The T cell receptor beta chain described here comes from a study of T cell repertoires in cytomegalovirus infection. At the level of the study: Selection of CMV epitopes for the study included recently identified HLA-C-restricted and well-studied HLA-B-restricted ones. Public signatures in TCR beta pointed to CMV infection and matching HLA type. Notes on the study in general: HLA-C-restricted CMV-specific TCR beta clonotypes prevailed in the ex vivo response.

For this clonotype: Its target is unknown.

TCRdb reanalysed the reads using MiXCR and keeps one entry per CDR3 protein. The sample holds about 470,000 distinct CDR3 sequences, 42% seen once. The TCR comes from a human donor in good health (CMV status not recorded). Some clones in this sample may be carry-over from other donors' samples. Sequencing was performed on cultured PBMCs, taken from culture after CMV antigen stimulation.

CDR3 protein: CASTPMVPGELFF. The CDR3 DNA is TGTGCCAGCACCCCTATGGTCCCCGGGGAGCTGTTTTTT. The J gene is TRBJ2-2, the V gene TRBV12-3 or TRBV12-4; D gene ambiguous. This CDR3 contains 13 residues. V lost 7 bases to trimming and J lost 6 bases, with 12 bases between them.